The 30 T cell receptor beta chains given below trace back to one sample, sequenced in a study of blood T cell repertoires in COVID-19. Repertoires were generated with immunoSEQ multiplex PCR, while TCRdb's copy carries only in-frame clones and drops some. The sample holds 300,000 to 350,000 clones, approximately 86% seen once. The sequenced sample was peripheral blood. The origin of the receptors is a man aged 30-40 years with COVID-19, enrolled during active disease.

The chain couples TRBV4-2 to TRBJ2-3; TRBD2 matches at 11 bases. This CDR3 spans 16 amino acids. Trimming took 3 bases from V and 4 from J; bases not matched to a gene: 6. The germline V gene has CDR1 LGHNA and CDR2 YNFKEQ. The CDR3 loop reads CASSHQTSGNADTQYF. The CDR3 DNA sequence: TGTGCCAGCAGCCACCAGACTAGCGGGAACGCAGATACGCAGTATTTT.

The rearrangement links TRBV9 to TRBJ1-4; D is undetermined. The germline V and J ends were trimmed by 3 bases and 0 bases, with 12 bases remaining between them. The CDR3 consists of 16 residues. CDR1 SGDLS and CDR2 YYNGEE come from the germline V gene. The CDR3 sequence: CASSAGPTSTNEKLFF. The CDR3 bases are TGTGCCAGCAGCGCTGGGCCTACTTCAACTAATGAAAAACTGTTTTTT.

The V and J genes are TRBV6-5 and TRBJ2-3; 10 positions agree with TRBD2. The CDR3 runs 16 residues. V lost 1 base and J lost 5; bases outside the gene matches: 6. The germline V gene encodes CDR1 MNHEY and CDR2 SVGAGI. CDR3 coding DNA: TGTGCCAGCAGTTACTACAGCGGGAGGGCCGGAGATACGCAGTATTTT. It specifies CASSYYSGRAGDTQYF.

The chain recombines TRBV28 with TRBJ1-5; the D is unclear. CDR3 size: 14 residues. Between the trimmed V and J ends, which lost 1 base and 7 bases, there was a span of 11 bases. Germline V gene sequence: CDR1 MDHEN, CDR2 SYDVKM. The DNA for the CDR3 is TGTGCCAGCAGTTTATACGGGAATGTACAGCCCCAGCATTTT. Encoded protein: CASSLYGNVQPQHF. The complete variable domain, with remaining parts taken from reference TRBV28 and TRBJ1-5, reads DVKVTQSSRYLVKRTGEKVFLECVQDMDHENMFWYRQDPGLGLRLIYFSYDVKMKEKGDIPEGYSVSREKKERFSLILESASTNQTSMYLCASSLYGNVQPQHFGDGTRLSIL.

This rearrangement joins TRBV28 to TRBJ1-5; D not certain. The CDR3 covers 12 residues. From germline, CDR1 is MDHEN and CDR2 SYDVKM. The DNA of the CDR3 is TGTGCTTCAGCCCTGGGAGATCAGCCCCAGCATTTT. Protein: CASALGDQPQHF.

The CDR3 is CASSPPKGQRETQYF. The CDR3 coding sequence is TGTGCCAGCAGCCCACCGAAAGGACAGCGAGAGACCCAGTACTTC. The V and J genes are TRBV11-3 and TRBJ2-5, with a possible D match to TRBD1 (6 bases). Germline CDR1 SGHNT, CDR2 YENEEA. With 5 bases removed from V and 4 bases from J, the gap between germline ends came to 17 bases. The CDR3 loop spans 15 amino acids.

This chain joins TRBV7-2 and TRBJ2-7; TRBD2 agrees at 10 bases. The germline V gene encodes CDR1 SGHTA and CDR2 FQGNSA. The length of the CDR3 is 16 residues. Losses at the gene ends were 1 base for V and 1 base for J; bases not matched to a gene: 4. CDR3 residues: CASSLVAGGGSYEQYF. The CDR3 DNA follows: TGTGCCAGCAGCTTAGTAGCGGGAGGAGGATCCTACGAGCAGTACTTC. Based on the CDR3 plus reference TRBV7-2 and TRBJ2-7, the full variable domain is GAGVSQSPSNKVTEKGKDVELRCDPISGHTALYWYRQSLGQGLEFLIYFQGNSAPDKSGLPSDRFSAERTGGSVSTLTIQRTQQEDSAVYLCASSLVAGGGSYEQYFGPGTRLTVT.

The chain carries TRBV20-1 and TRBJ1-2, with D possibly TRBD1 on 6 matching bases. The CDR3 is 15 residues long. V lost 3 bases, J lost 2 bases, and 16 bases lay in between. Per the germline V gene, CDR1 is DFQATT and CDR2 is SNEGSKA (reference sequence). CDR3 coding DNA: TGCAGTGCTAGTGTGTGGGCAGGGGTGAACTATGGCTACACCTTC. Amino acid sequence: CSASVWAGVNYGYTF.

V and J are TRBV24-1 and TRBJ1-1; 10 bases match TRBD1. CDR3 length equals 13 residues. Germline CDR1 and CDR2: KGHDR and SFDVKD. Trimming removed 10 bases from V and 4 bases from J; junction bases left unmatched: 5. For the CDR3, the DNA is TGTGCCACGGCGGGGACAGGGGCCACTGAAGCTTTCTTT. It specifies CATAGTGATEAFF.

The V call is TRBV28, the J call TRBJ2-3, with 8 nucleotides matching TRBD2. The CDR3 loop spans 15 amino acids. Trimming cost V 5 bases and J 7 bases; bases outside gene matches: 11. Germline V gene data show CDR1 as MDHEN and CDR2 as SYDVKM. In DNA form, the CDR3 reads TGTGCCAGCAGTCTACAGGGACTAGTAATTAATACGCAGTATTTT. Translating gives CASSLQGLVINTQYF.

The gene calls are TRBV5-1 and TRBJ2-7; TRBD1 agrees at 7 bases. The J segment lost 0 bases and the V segment lost 4 bases, leaving 4 bases of the junction unmatched. The germline V gene has CDR1 SGHRS and CDR2 YFSETQ. CDR3 size: 14 residues. CDR3 sequence: CASSRDSSSYEQYF. Written as DNA, the CDR3 is TGCGCCAGCAGCAGGGACAGCAGCTCCTACGAGCAGTACTTC.

The gene calls are TRBV4-3 and TRBJ1-6; no definite D call. Looked up from germline, CDR1 is LGHNA and CDR2 is YSLEER. Deletions cut 0 bases from V and 11 bases from J, with 8 bases between. The CDR3 extends over 13 amino acids. DNA for the CDR3: TGCGCCAGCAGCCAAGAACCCGGGGCACCCCTCCACTTT. Residues: CASSQEPGAPLHF.

The rearrangement uses TRBV18 and TRBJ2-2; the D is unclear. Germline V lookup: CDR1 KGHSH, CDR2 LQKENI. The CDR3 spans 16 residues. Deletions cut 6 bases from V and 5 bases from J, with 19 bases between. The CDR3 sequence is CASSTLGQIVTGELFF. As DNA, the CDR3 is TGTGCCAGCTCCACCCTTGGGCAGATCGTGACCGGGGAGCTGTTTTTT.

This chain connects TRBV5-1 to TRBJ2-3; 10 nucleotides match TRBD2. CDR1 is SGHRS, CDR2 YFSETQ, per germline. V lost 1 base and J lost 0; bases outside the gene matches: 8. The CDR3 totals 18 residues. The CDR3 DNA sequence: TGCGCCAGCAGCTTGATGGCTAGCGGGGGCCTAAGCACAGATACGCAGTATTTT. Encoded protein: CASSLMASGGLSTDTQYF. The full variable domain, with the rest looked up from reference TRBV5-1 and TRBJ2-3, is KAGVTQTPRYLIKTRGQQVTLSCSPISGHRSVSWYQQTPGQGLQFLFEYFSETQRNKGNFPGRFSGRQFSNSRSEMNVSTLELGDSALYLCASSLMASGGLSTDTQYFGPGTRLTVL.

The table lists this clone with many counts. The DNA of the CDR3 is TGTGCCAGCAGTGAGGGGGGTGCGAACACCGGGGAGCTGTTTTTT. Its protein is CASSEGGANTGELFF. The chain has TRBV6-4 and TRBJ2-2; TRBD2 might be the D (6 bases). V was clipped by 3 bases and J by 0 bases, with 8 bases between them. The CDR3 has 15 residues. Germline loops: CDR1 MRHNA, CDR2 SNTAGT.

This clone turned up a few times. The chain links TRBV6-4 to TRBJ2-2; TRBD2 agrees at 8 bases. The germline CDR1 and CDR2 sequences are MRHNA and SNTAGT. V shed 0 bases and J 6 bases; nucleotides not matched to a gene: 0. The CDR3 spans 14 residues. In DNA form, the CDR3 reads TGTGCCAGCAGTGACTCAGCGGGAGCCGGGGAGCTGTTTTTT. As protein: CASSDSAGAGELFF.

This chain connects TRBV6-4 to TRBJ2-2; D possibly corresponds to TRBD1 (6 bases). This CDR3 is 14 amino acids long. CDR1 is MRHNA, CDR2 SNTAGT, per germline. V was shortened by 5 bases and J by 1 base, with 8 bases between the two germline ends. CDR3 loop: CASSTGWNTGELFF. In DNA, the CDR3 is TGTGCCAGCAGTACAGGGTGGAACACCGGGGAGCTGTTTTTT.

V is TRBV19 and J is TRBJ1-2; 10 nucleotides align to TRBD1. This CDR3 comprises 17 residues. J was trimmed by 6 bases and V by 6 bases; bases with no gene match: 16. The V gene's germline CDR1 is LNHDA and CDR2 SQIVND (reference sequence). Here the CDR3 reads CASSLHGFRDRGDGYTF. The DNA for the CDR3 is TGTGCCAGTAGCTTACACGGTTTCCGGGACAGGGGAGATGGCTACACCTTC.

CDR3 nucleotide sequence: TGCGCCAGCAGCTTGATGGGACTAGCGGCGTACGAGCAGTACTTC. Translated: CASSLMGLAAYEQYF. The rearrangement links TRBV5-1 to TRBJ2-7; 11 nucleotides line up with TRBD2. The CDR3 covers 15 residues. Losses at the gene ends were 1 base for V and 4 bases for J; bases not matched to a gene: 4. Germline CDR1 SGHRS, CDR2 YFSETQ.

The genes are TRBV6-5 and TRBJ1-5; TRBD1 aligns across 8 bases. Losses at the gene ends were 5 bases for V and 8 bases for J; bases not matched to a gene: 8. Per the germline V gene, CDR1 is MNHEY and CDR2 is SVGAGI. The CDR3 is 14 amino acids. CDR3 amino acids: CASSTGQGREPQHF. In nucleotides, the CDR3 is TGTGCCAGCAGTACCGGACAGGGCAGGGAGCCCCAGCATTTT.

The J gene is TRBJ2-1, the V gene TRBV14; TRBD2 might be the D (7 bases). CDR3 length: 15 residues. CDR1 is SGHDN and CDR2 is FVKESK in the germline V gene. V was clipped by 3 bases and J by 12 bases, with 21 bases between them. CDR3 coding DNA: TGTGCCAGCAGCCATCTACCACCTGCCGGGGGGCGGCAGTTCTTC. Protein product: CASSHLPPAGGRQFF.

J is TRBJ2-7 and V is TRBV28; TRBD2 matches at 10 bases. The CDR3 sequence is 14 residues long. Unmatched junction bases numbered 4, after V lost 6 bases and J lost 2 bases. Germline V gene data show CDR1 as MDHEN and CDR2 as SYDVKM. CDR3 nucleotide sequence: TGTGCCAGCAGATTTAGCGGGGGGACCTACGAGCAGTACTTC. Protein sequence: CASRFSGGTYEQYF. The whole variable domain, remainder taken from reference TRBV28 and TRBJ2-7, is DVKVTQSSRYLVKRTGEKVFLECVQDMDHENMFWYRQDPGLGLRLIYFSYDVKMKEKGDIPEGYSVSREKKERFSLILESASTNQTSMYLCASRFSGGTYEQYFGPGTRLTVT.

This clone has just one count. V usage is TRBV19 and J usage is TRBJ1-5; D may be TRBD1 (5 bases). The germline V and J ends were trimmed by 4 bases and 5 bases, with 27 bases remaining between them. The CDR3 is made up of 19 amino acids. Germline V gene lookup returns CDR1 LNHDA and CDR2 SQIVND (reference sequence). The CDR3 DNA is TGTGCCAGTAGTAGAGGAGGGAACATGGGGGGTAATTCGGATCAGCCCCAGCATTTT. Its translation is CASSRGGNMGGNSDQPQHF.

The chain is built from TRBV11-2 and TRBJ2-2; 11 positions match TRBD2. Germline values: CDR1 SGHAT, CDR2 FQNNGV. The J segment lost 7 bases and the V segment lost 3 bases, leaving 13 bases of the junction unmatched. The CDR3 totals 18 residues. The CDR3 region has the DNA TGTGCCAGCAGCTTCCCCCCACTAGCGGGAGTTTATCACGGGGAGCTGTTTTTT. Residues: CASSFPPLAGVYHGELFF.

This rearrangement joins TRBV28 to TRBJ2-3; D not certain. Germline CDR1 and CDR2: MDHEN and SYDVKM. The V end was cut by 10 bases, the J end by 1 base, with 18 bases between. This CDR3 region has 15 residues. The CDR3 coding sequence is TGTGCCATCCGGCCTCCGGGTTCTCGCACAGATACGCAGTATTTT. This encodes CAIRPPGSRTDTQYF.

The V gene is TRBV4-1, the J gene TRBJ2-4; D possibly corresponds to TRBD2 (6 bases). The germline V gene has CDR1 MGHRA and CDR2 YSYEKL. This CDR3 has 18 residues. V gave up 0 bases and J gave up 2 bases, with 17 bases separating them. CDR3 sequence: CASSQDLLREVTKNIQYF. Here the CDR3 DNA reads TGCGCCAGCAGCCAAGATTTATTAAGGGAGGTGACCAAAAACATTCAGTACTTC.

The chain uses TRBV6-5 and TRBJ1-4; 7 bases are a match to TRBD1. Germline V gene sequence: CDR1 MNHEY, CDR2 SVGAGI. This CDR3 has 14 residues. V shed 2 bases and J 4 bases; nucleotides not matched to a gene: 1. In nucleotides, the CDR3 is TGTGCCAGCAGTTACGGGACAGTTAATGAAAAACTGTTTTTT. Residues: CASSYGTVNEKLFF.

This clone is a singleton in its sample. The chain uses TRBV14 and TRBJ2-1, with D perhaps matching TRBD2 (5 bases). The germline CDR1 and CDR2 sequences are SGHDN and FVKESK. The CDR3 is 15 amino acids. Trimming left V 2 bases short and J 7 bases short, with 15 bases between. CDR3 DNA: TGTGCCAGCAGCCAAATCCCGGGCGGCGGGAATGAGCAGTTCTTC. Residues: CASSQIPGGGNEQFF.

The CDR3 DNA reads TGTGCCAGCAGGCCGACAGGGGACCAAAATCAGCCCCAGCATTTT. This translates into CASRPTGDQNQPQHF. The gene calls are TRBV6-5 and TRBJ1-5; 8 bases line up with TRBD1. The germline gives CDR1 MNHEY, CDR2 SVGAGI. The CDR3 is 15 residues long. With 6 bases clipped from V and 4 bases from J, the junction kept 8 bases outside the gene matches.

V and J are TRBV9 and TRBJ2-3; D uncertain. CDR1 is SGDLS, CDR2 YYNGEE, per germline. This CDR3 has 15 residues. V dropped 0 bases and J dropped 2 bases, with 10 bases sitting between them. In nucleotides, the CDR3 is TGTGCCAGCAGCGTAGCTCCGCTAGACACAGATACGCAGTATTTT. Residues: CASSVAPLDTDTQYF.